The 25 T cell receptor beta chains in this list originate from one sample, sequenced in a study of neurological immune-mediated disorders. TCRdb re-analysed the 5' RACE reads in MiXCR, keeping a single row per CDR3 protein. The sample records around 30,000 distinct CDR3 sequences, approximately 12% being singletons. The sequencing sample was made of PBMCs. The receptors here all came from a man aged 55-75 years in good health.

This clonotype has ten or more counts. This rearrangement joins TRBV7-2 to TRBJ2-7, with TRBD1 as a possible D gene (6 bases). CDR1 and CDR2 (germline): SGHTA, FQGNSA. V was trimmed by 1 base and J by 4 bases, leaving 14 bases between them. This CDR3 spans 15 amino acids. The CDR3 DNA is TGTGCCAGCAGCTTAGACCACGGACAGATTTACGAGCAGTACTTC. Translated: CASSLDHGQIYEQYF. Together with reference TRBV7-2 and TRBJ2-7, the CDR3 gives the full variable domain: GAGVSQSPSNKVTEKGKDVELRCDPISGHTALYWYRQSLGQGLEFLIYFQGNSAPDKSGLPSDRFSAERTGGSVSTLTIQRTQQEDSAVYLCASSLDHGQIYEQYFGPGTRLTVT.

The sample holds many counts of this clonotype. V gene TRBV5-1 combines with J gene TRBJ1-3; D unresolved. The CDR3 covers 16 residues. V was trimmed by 1 base and J by 0 bases, leaving 11 bases between them. The germline V gene has CDR1 SGHRS and CDR2 YFSETQ. CDR3 sequence (DNA): TGCGCCAGCAGCTTGACAGCCCTGAGCTCTGGAAACACCATATATTTT. Translating it yields CASSLTALSSGNTIYF.

This clonotype has at least ten counts. V and J are TRBV3-1 and TRBJ1-1; D may be TRBD1 (5 bases). CDR1 and CDR2 from the germline V gene are LGHDT and YNNKEL (reference sequence). The V gene lost 0 bases and the J gene lost 10 bases, with 12 bases spanning the gap. The CDR3 is 13 amino acids. This chain's CDR3 is CASSQEAGVGAFF. CDR3 nucleotides: TGTGCCAGCAGCCAAGAGGCGGGGGTTGGAGCTTTCTTT.

The sample holds many counts of this clonotype. The chain employs TRBV7-9 and TRBJ2-7; TRBD2 matches at 10 bases. The CDR3 spans 15 residues. Per the germline V gene, CDR1 is SEHNR and CDR2 is FQNEAQ (reference sequence). The V gene end was trimmed by 4 bases and the J gene end by 1 base; junction bases not matched to a gene: 4. CDR3 amino acids: CASSWTSGKSYEQYF. CDR3 bases: TGTGCCAGCAGCTGGACTAGCGGAAAATCCTACGAGCAGTACTTC.

The chain is built from TRBV20-1 and TRBJ1-4; unclear D gene. The CDR3 runs to 15 residues. Per germline, CDR1 DFQATT and CDR2 SNEGSKA (reference sequence). Trimming removed 0 bases from V and 4 bases from J, with 12 bases in between. The CDR3 region is CSARDRRWGNEKLFF. The CDR3 nucleotides read TGCAGTGCTAGAGATCGTCGGTGGGGTAATGAAAAACTGTTTTTT.

This clonotype was recorded at least ten times. The rearrangement uses TRBV20-1 and TRBJ2-1; D gene ambiguous. This CDR3 has 17 amino acids. Between the trimmed V and J ends, which lost 6 bases and 4 bases, there was a span of 25 bases. From germline, CDR1 is DFQATT and CDR2 SNEGSKA (reference sequence). Here the CDR3 reads CSANYLVSSTFYNEQFF. Written as DNA, the CDR3 is TGCAGTGCGAATTATCTGGTGTCGTCGACTTTTTACAATGAGCAGTTCTTC.

This clonotype counts as medium-sized (0.01 to 0.1%). This chain joins TRBV20-1 and TRBJ2-1; TRBD2 agrees at 7 bases. In germline, CDR1 is DFQATT, CDR2 SNEGSKA (reference sequence). This CDR3 is built from 12 residues. The DNA for the CDR3 is TGCAGCACCTGGGGGGGGTACAATGAGCAGTTCTTC. Protein sequence: CSTWGGYNEQFF.

Ten or more counts support this clonotype. The V and J genes are TRBV6-1 and TRBJ2-3; 7 bases map to TRBD2. Germline V lookup: CDR1 MNHNS, CDR2 SASEGT. The CDR3 spans 13 residues. V lost 6 bases, J lost 6 bases, and 6 bases stayed unmatched. The CDR3 DNA follows: TGTGCCAGCAGGAGCACTAGCGTCGATACGCAGTATTTT. Translated: CASRSTSVDTQYF.

Only one count was recorded for this clonotype. J is TRBJ2-7 and V is TRBV25-1; TRBD2 is a possible D gene (6 bases). Trimming shortened V by 4 bases and J by 6 bases, and 16 bases separated the two germline ends. CDR1 and CDR2 (germline): MGHDK, SYGVNS. This CDR3 has 14 residues. CDR3 protein: CASSARETFAEQYF. CDR3 nucleotide sequence: TGTGCCAGCAGTGCACGGGAGACCTTCGCCGAGCAGTACTTC.

The table lists this clonotype with many counts. V usage is TRBV5-5 and J usage is TRBJ2-1, with 10 bases matching TRBD1. CDR3 size: 14 residues. Germline values: CDR1 SGHKS, CDR2 YYEKEE (reference sequence). V trimming: 7 bases; J trimming: 8 bases; junction bases outside the gene matches: 9. As DNA, the CDR3 is TGTGCCAGCGGACGACAGGGGGCTCTAGATGAGCAGTTCTTC. It specifies CASGRQGALDEQFF.

This clonotype was counted many times. The chain recombines TRBV12-3 or TRBV12-4 with TRBJ1-1; D is possibly TRBD1 (6 bases). V was pared by 8 bases and J by 2 bases, with 21 bases between. CDR3 size: 16 residues. Written as DNA, the CDR3 is TGTGCCAGCCGCTTGGGGTGGCAGGGGTTAAACACTGAAGCTTTCTTT. Translating gives CASRLGWQGLNTEAFF.

This clonotype was detected many times. V gene TRBV7-2 combines with J gene TRBJ2-3; 7 bases map to TRBD1. This CDR3 contains 14 residues. The V and J ends lost 5 bases and 6 bases, in that order; junction bases with no gene match: 8. CDR1 is SGHTA and CDR2 is FQGNSA in the germline V gene. The CDR3 protein is CASSPRTGEDTQYF. The CDR3 DNA follows: TGTGCCAGCAGCCCCAGGACAGGAGAGGATACGCAGTATTTT.

This clonotype is labeled as medium-sized. The rearrangement joins TRBV9 to TRBJ1-1, with TRBD1 matching 9 bases. The CDR3 sequence is 13 residues long. Germline-derived CDR1 and CDR2 are SGDLS and YYNGEE. V shed 5 bases, J shed 5 bases, and the junction held 4 bases outside the gene matches. The CDR3 DNA follows: TGTGCCAGCAGGGACAGGGGTGGGACTGAAGCTTTCTTT. Translation: CASRDRGGTEAFF.

In its sample, this clonotype was seen many times. The CDR3 protein is CASSSGTPATEAFF. CDR3 in DNA: TGTGCCAGCAGCTCCGGGACCCCCGCCACTGAAGCTTTCTTT. The chain couples TRBV12-3 or TRBV12-4 to TRBJ1-1, with D perhaps matching TRBD1 (5 bases). The germline V and J ends were trimmed by 6 bases and 4 bases, with 15 bases remaining between them. CDR3 length: 14 residues.

At least ten counts were recorded for this clonotype. The chain recombines TRBV20-1 with TRBJ2-3; 7 bases agree with TRBD1. Germline CDR1 and CDR2: DFQATT and SNEGSKA (reference sequence). The CDR3 consists of 15 residues. Trimming cost V 6 bases and J 0 bases; bases outside gene matches: 9. In DNA form, the CDR3 reads TGCAGTGCGCCAAAAGGGGGCACCAGCACAGATACGCAGTATTTT. This codes for CSAPKGGTSTDTQYF.

Ten or more counts support this clonotype. CDR3 residues: CASSPRIGTGGANEQFF. Here the CDR3 DNA reads TGTGCCAGCAGCCCGCGGATTGGGACAGGGGGGGCCAATGAGCAGTTCTTC. V gene TRBV3-1 combines with J gene TRBJ2-1, with 11 bases fitting TRBD1. Germline V gene lookup returns CDR1 LGHDT and CDR2 YNNKEL (reference sequence). Trimming took 4 bases from V and 6 from J; bases not matched to a gene: 11. The CDR3 runs 17 residues.

By its share, this clonotype is medium-sized (0.01 to 0.1%). The rearrangement links TRBV5-5 to TRBJ2-6; D is perhaps TRBD1 (5 bases). The CDR3 consists of 18 residues. Germline loops: CDR1 SGHKS, CDR2 YYEKEE (reference sequence). Trimming cost V 4 bases and J 0 bases, with 17 bases left between them. CDR3 region: CASSRSPGPNSGANVLTF. The CDR3 DNA reads TGTGCCAGCAGCCGGAGTCCAGGGCCCAACTCTGGGGCCAACGTCCTGACTTTC.

Many counts were recorded for this clonotype. The chain couples TRBV15 to TRBJ2-3; no clear D gene. There are 14 residues in the CDR3. V lost 4 bases to trimming and J lost 2 bases, with 10 bases between them. Germline V CDR1 and CDR2: LNHNV, YYDKDF (reference sequence). For the CDR3, the DNA is TGTGCCACCAGCACGGGCCCCGACACAGATACGCAGTATTTT. Translating it yields CATSTGPDTDTQYF.

This clonotype was counted many times. The chain uses TRBV20-1 and TRBJ2-1, with D perhaps TRBD2 (6 bases). In germline, CDR1 is DFQATT, CDR2 SNEGSKA (reference sequence). This CDR3 is 16 amino acids long. Trimming pared 6 bases from V and 5 bases from J, leaving 23 bases between. This CDR3 reads CSATLPGVGVNNEQFF. Here the CDR3 DNA reads TGCAGTGCCACACTTCCGGGGGTCGGCGTGAACAATGAGCAGTTCTTC.

This clonotype was recorded many times. The chain joins TRBV7-2 to TRBJ2-7; no firm D call. The CDR3 sequence is 12 residues long. Deletions cut 5 bases from V and 4 bases from J, with 9 bases between. CDR1 is SGHTA and CDR2 is FQGNSA in the germline V gene. CDR3: CASSRSHYEQYF. The DNA for the CDR3 is TGTGCCAGCAGCCGCTCCCATTACGAGCAGTACTTC. The full variable domain, its missing parts supplied by reference TRBV7-2 and TRBJ2-7, is GAGVSQSPSNKVTEKGKDVELRCDPISGHTALYWYRQSLGQGLEFLIYFQGNSAPDKSGLPSDRFSAERTGGSVSTLTIQRTQQEDSAVYLCASSRSHYEQYFGPGTRLTVT.

This clonotype was recorded at least ten times. The chain joins TRBV5-1 to TRBJ2-6; D is undetermined. Germline V CDR1 and CDR2: SGHRS, YFSETQ. The V gene lost 0 bases and the J gene lost 0 bases, with 7 bases spanning the gap. The CDR3 covers 16 residues. This CDR3 is CASSLGTLSGANVLTF. The DNA for the CDR3 is TGCGCCAGCAGCTTGGGGACCCTCTCTGGGGCCAACGTCCTGACTTTC.

This clonotype has ten or more counts. CDR3 sequence: CSARLGNQPQHF. DNA of the CDR3: TGCAGTGCTAGACTAGGCAATCAGCCCCAGCATTTT. The chain recombines TRBV20-1 with TRBJ1-5; D uncertain. The CDR3 totals 12 residues. Trimming took off 2 bases at V and 2 bases at J, with 4 bases between the two ends. In germline, CDR1 is DFQATT, CDR2 SNEGSKA (reference sequence).

This clonotype was counted ten times or more. The genes are TRBV7-2 and TRBJ2-2; weak D call: TRBD2 (5 bases). CDR3 length: 15 amino acids. Germline V CDR1 and CDR2: SGHTA, FQGNSA. V was cut by 2 bases and J by 2 bases, with 9 bases left in between. In nucleotides, the CDR3 is TGTGCCAGCAGCTTACGAAGCGGAAACACCGGGGAGCTGTTTTTT. Translation: CASSLRSGNTGELFF.

The count of this clonotype is one. With a much larger clone just one base away, this may be a read error. This chain uses TRBV20-1 with TRBJ2-5, with 7 bases aligning to TRBD2. This CDR3 is 16 amino acids long. The germline V gene has CDR1 DFQATT and CDR2 SNEGSKA (reference sequence). The CDR3 reads CSSRPGTTSYQETQYF. CDR3 DNA sequence: TGCAGTTCTAGGCCGGGGACTACCTCGTACCAAGAGACCCAGTACTTC.

This clonotype was seen ten or more times. V usage is TRBV20-1 and J usage is TRBJ2-1, with 9 positions matching TRBD2. The trim removed 3 bases at V and 9 bases at J, leaving 12 bases unmatched. The CDR3 extends over 15 amino acids. Germline loops: CDR1 DFQATT, CDR2 SNEGSKA (reference sequence). CDR3 sequence reads: CSASPPLAGVVEQFF. As DNA, the CDR3 is TGCAGTGCTAGCCCGCCCTTAGCGGGAGTTGTTGAGCAGTTCTTC.